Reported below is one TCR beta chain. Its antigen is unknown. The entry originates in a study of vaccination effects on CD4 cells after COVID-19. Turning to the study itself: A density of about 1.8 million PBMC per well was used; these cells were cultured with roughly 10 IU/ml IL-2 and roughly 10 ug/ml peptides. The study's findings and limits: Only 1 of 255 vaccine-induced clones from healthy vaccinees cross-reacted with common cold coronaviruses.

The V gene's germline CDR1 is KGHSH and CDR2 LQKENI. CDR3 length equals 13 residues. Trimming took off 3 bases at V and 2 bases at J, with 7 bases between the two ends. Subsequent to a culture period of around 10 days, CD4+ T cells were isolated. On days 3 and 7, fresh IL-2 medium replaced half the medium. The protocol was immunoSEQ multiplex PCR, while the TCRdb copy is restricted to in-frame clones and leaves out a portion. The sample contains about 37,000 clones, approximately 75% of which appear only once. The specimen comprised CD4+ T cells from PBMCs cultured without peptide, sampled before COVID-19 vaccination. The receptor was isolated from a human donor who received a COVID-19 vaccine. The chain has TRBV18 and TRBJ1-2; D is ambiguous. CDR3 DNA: TGTGCCAGCTCACCGGACCGAAACTATGGCTACACCTTC. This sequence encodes CASSPDRNYGYTF.